This T cell receptor (beta chain) appears in the sequencing data of a study of metastatic and nonmetastatic thyroid tumors. Whole-study context: The comparison covered peripheral blood and tumor or nodule tissue in malignant and benign thyroid patients.

There were no patients who had received any treatment before thyroid surgery. The germline V gene has CDR1 MGHRA and CDR2 YSYEKL. The CDR3 contains 15 residues. Study processing details: A papillary thyroid cancer distant-metastasis classifier was built from CDR3 differences across clinicopathological groups. TCRdb re-called clones from the PCR reads using MiXCR. The V and J calls were not made by the authors but by TCRdb's processing. The sample includes about 82,000 clones, around 12% seen only once; the top ten take 7% to 10%. A single count supports this clone. The junction shows a germline mismatch at one end, possibly a read error. Other DNA sequences from this sample encode an identical CDR3 as well.

The sequenced material came from tumor tissue. The chain combines TRBV4-1 with TRBJ2-1; possibly TRBD2 for D (5 bases). This receptor was taken from a female donor with papillary thyroid cancer or a benign thyroid nodule (not recorded which). Some clones in this sample may be carry-over from other donors' samples. The DNA for the CDR3 is TGCGCCAGCAGCCAAGAGGCGGGTCGATACAATGAGCAATTCTTC. It yields the protein CASSQEAGRYNEQFF.